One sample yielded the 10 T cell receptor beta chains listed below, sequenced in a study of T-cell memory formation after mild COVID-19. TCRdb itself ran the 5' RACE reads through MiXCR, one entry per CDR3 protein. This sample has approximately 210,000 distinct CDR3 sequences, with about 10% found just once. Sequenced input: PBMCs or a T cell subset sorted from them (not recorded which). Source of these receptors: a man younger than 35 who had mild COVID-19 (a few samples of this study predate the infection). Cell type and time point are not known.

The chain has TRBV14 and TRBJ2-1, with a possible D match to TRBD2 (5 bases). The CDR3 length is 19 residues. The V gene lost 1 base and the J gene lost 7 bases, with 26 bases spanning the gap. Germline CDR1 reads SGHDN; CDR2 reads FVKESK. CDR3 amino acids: CASSQAYQPWNGVRNEQFF. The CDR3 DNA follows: TGTGCCAGCAGCCAAGCCTACCAGCCCTGGAACGGGGTAAGAAATGAGCAGTTCTTC.

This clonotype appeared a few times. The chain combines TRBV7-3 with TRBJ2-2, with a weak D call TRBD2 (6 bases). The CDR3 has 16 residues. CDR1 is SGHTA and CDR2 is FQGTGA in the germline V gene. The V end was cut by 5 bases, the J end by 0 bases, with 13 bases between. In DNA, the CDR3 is TGTGCCAGCAGCCCACGGGGGTCTGCGAACACCGGGGAGCTGTTTTTT. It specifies CASSPRGSANTGELFF.

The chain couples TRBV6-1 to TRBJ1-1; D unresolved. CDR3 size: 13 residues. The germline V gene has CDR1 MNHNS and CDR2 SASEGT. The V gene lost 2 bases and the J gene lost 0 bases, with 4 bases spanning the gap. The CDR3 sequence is CASSERMNTEAFF. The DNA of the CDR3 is TGTGCCAGCAGTGAACGGATGAACACTGAAGCTTTCTTT.

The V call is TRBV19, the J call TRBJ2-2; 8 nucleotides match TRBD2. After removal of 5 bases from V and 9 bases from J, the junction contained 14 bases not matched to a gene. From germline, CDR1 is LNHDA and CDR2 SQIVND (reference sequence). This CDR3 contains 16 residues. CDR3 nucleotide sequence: TGTGCCAGTAGTGTCCCTACGGGGGGGCGAATGAGGGAGCTGTTTTTT. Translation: CASSVPTGGRMRELFF.

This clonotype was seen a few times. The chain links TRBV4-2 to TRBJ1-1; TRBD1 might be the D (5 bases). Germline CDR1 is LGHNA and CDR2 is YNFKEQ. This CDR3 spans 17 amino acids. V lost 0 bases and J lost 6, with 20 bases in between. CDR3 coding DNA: TGTGCCAGCAGCCAAGACGGGGCCAGCGACGCCGTGGCTGAAGCTTTCTTT. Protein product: CASSQDGASDAVAEAFF.

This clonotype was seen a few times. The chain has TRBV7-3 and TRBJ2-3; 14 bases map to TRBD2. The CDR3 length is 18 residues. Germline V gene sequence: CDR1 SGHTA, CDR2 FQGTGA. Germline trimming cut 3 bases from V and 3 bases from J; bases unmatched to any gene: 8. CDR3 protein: CASSFSGGTSGGTDTQYF. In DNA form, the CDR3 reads TGTGCCAGCAGCTTCAGTGGGGGGACTAGCGGGGGAACAGATACGCAGTATTTT.

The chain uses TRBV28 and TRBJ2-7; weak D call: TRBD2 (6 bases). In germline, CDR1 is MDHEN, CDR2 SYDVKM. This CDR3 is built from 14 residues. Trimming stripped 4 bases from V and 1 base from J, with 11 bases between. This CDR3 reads CASSYPGGSYEQYV. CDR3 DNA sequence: TGTGCCAGCAGTTACCCCGGGGGATCCTACGAGCAGTACGTC.

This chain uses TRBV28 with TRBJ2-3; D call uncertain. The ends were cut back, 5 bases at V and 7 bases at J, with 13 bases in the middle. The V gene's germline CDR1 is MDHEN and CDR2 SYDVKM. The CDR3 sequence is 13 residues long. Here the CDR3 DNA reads TGTGCCAGCAGTATACCCCCTGGGAATACGCAGTATTTT. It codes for CASSIPPGNTQYF.

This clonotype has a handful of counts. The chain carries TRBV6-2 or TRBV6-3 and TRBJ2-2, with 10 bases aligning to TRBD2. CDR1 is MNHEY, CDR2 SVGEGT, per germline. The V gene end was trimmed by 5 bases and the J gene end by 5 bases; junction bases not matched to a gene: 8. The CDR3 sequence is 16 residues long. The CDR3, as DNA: TGTGCCAGCAGTCCGCTAGCGGGGGTGTCGACCGGGGAGCTGTTTTTT. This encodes CASSPLAGVSTGELFF.

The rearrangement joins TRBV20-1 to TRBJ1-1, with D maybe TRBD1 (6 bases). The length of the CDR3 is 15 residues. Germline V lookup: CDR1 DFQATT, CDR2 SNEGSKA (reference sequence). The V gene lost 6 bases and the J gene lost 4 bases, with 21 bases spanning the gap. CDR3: CSAITGSLLSTEAFF. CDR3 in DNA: TGCAGTGCGATCACAGGGTCCCTCCTTAGCACTGAAGCTTTCTTT.